The TCR beta chain described here comes from a study of shared clonotypes between healthy human individuals. General study points: Only blood was sampled; tissue repertoires likely differ.

The CDR3 extends over 16 amino acids. V lost 5 bases and J lost 2, with 19 bases in between. Germline V gene lookup returns CDR1 KGHSH and CDR2 LQKENI. The repertoire was sequenced with immunoSEQ multiplex PCR; TCRdb's copy has only in-frame clones and lacks some. The profile shows 2 million to 2.5 million clones, nearly 97% of them singletons. This clone appeared a single time. The target antigen is unknown. The sequenced material came from naive CD4+ T cells sorted from blood. Subset described: CD45RA+ positively selected. The receptor was derived from a man younger than 35 in good health. This sequence joins TRBV18 and TRBJ2-7; perhaps D is TRBD1 or TRBD2 (5 bases each). CDR3 region: CASSKNPGLGAYEQYF. DNA of the CDR3: TGTGCCAGCTCAAAAAACCCAGGACTGGGGGCCTACGAGCAGTACTTC.